This TCR beta chain appears in the sequencing data of a study of OX40 agonist ivuxolimab in advanced cancers. This CDR3 is built from 15 residues. V was cut by 2 bases and J by 2 bases, with 11 bases left in between. From germline, CDR1 is SGHTS and CDR2 YDEGEE. Profiled with immunoSEQ multiplex PCR; TCRdb holds only in-frame clones, not every one. Altogether approximately 50,000 clones are present, about 89% being singletons, with the ten largest covering 0.77%. The chain employs TRBV5-8 and TRBJ1-5; weak D call: TRBD1 (6 bases). The clonotype was recovered from an adult with an advanced solid tumor such as melanoma, head and neck, liver or kidney cancer. This material consisted of CD4+ or CD8+ T cells sorted from blood, taken in a trial of the OX40 agonist ivuxolimab. CDR3 bases: TGTGCCAGCAGCTTTCGCAGGGGCGGCAATCAGCCCCAGCATTTT. Translation gives CASSFRRGGNQPQHF.